Shown below are 9 T cell receptor beta chains from a single sample sequenced in a study of shared clonotypes between healthy human individuals. Here immunoSEQ multiplex PCR was the method, and the copy in TCRdb shows in-frame clones only, minus some. The sample shows millions of clones, 90% to 95% of them seen only once. The sample consisted of naive CD4+ T cells from PBMCs. The subset is: CD45RA+ positively selected. All receptors derive from a man aged 18 to 30 in good health. Some clones in this sample may be carry-over from other donors' samples.

This rearrangement joins TRBV5-8 to TRBJ2-5; 14 bases map to TRBD2. Germline assignment: CDR1 SGHTS and CDR2 YDEGEE. V lost 4 bases, J lost 5 bases, and 7 bases stayed unmatched. This CDR3 comprises 16 residues. The CDR3 loop is CASSKGLAGVGETQYF. DNA of the CDR3: TGTGCCAGCAGCAAGGGACTAGCGGGAGTAGGGGAGACCCAGTACTTC.

The chain couples TRBV2 to TRBJ2-1; TRBD2 is a possible D gene (6 bases). V lost 3 bases to trimming and J lost 3 bases, with 12 bases between them. Germline V CDR1 and CDR2: SNHLY, FYNNEI. The CDR3 covers 15 residues. CDR3 DNA: TGTGCCAGCAGTGAGTATAGCGGTAGCTACAATGAGCAGTTCTTC. It yields the protein CASSEYSGSYNEQFF.

The V gene is TRBV18, the J gene TRBJ1-3; a possible D gene is TRBD1 (5 bases). Trimming left V 3 bases short and J 0 bases short, with 12 bases between. Germline V CDR1 and CDR2: KGHSH, LQKENI. The CDR3 sequence is 16 residues long. The CDR3 here is CASSPIQDHSGNTIYF. Written as DNA, the CDR3 is TGTGCCAGCTCACCGATACAGGACCACTCTGGAAACACCATATATTTT.

This chain connects TRBV29-1 to TRBJ1-4, with D maybe TRBD1 (6 bases). The CDR3 is made up of 15 amino acids. The V end was cut by 6 bases, the J end by 8 bases, with 22 bases between. Germline values: CDR1 SQVTM, CDR2 ANQGSEA. CDR3 nucleotide sequence: TGCAGCGTCCCCCAAATGACGGGGGGCTGGGAAAAACTGTTTTTT. Its translation is CSVPQMTGGWEKLFF.

V is TRBV4-1 and J is TRBJ1-4, with TRBD1 identical over 11 bases. The trim removed 6 bases at V and 4 bases at J, leaving 7 bases unmatched. CDR3 length equals 16 residues. CDR1 is MGHRA and CDR2 is YSYEKL in the germline V gene. The CDR3 region is CASSISGTGGNEKLFF. The DNA of the CDR3 is TGCGCCAGCAGTATTTCCGGGACAGGGGGTAATGAAAAACTGTTTTTT.

The CDR3 region has the DNA TGCGCCAGCAGCTCATCGGGACAGGAAAAAGAGACCCAGTACTTC. Amino acid sequence: CASSSSGQEKETQYF. The chain links TRBV5-1 to TRBJ2-5; 8 nucleotides match TRBD1. With V trimmed by 3 bases and J by 3 bases, 7 bases remained unmatched. Germline V gene sequence: CDR1 SGHRS, CDR2 YFSETQ. The CDR3 loop spans 15 amino acids.

V gene TRBV29-1 combines with J gene TRBJ2-7; 7 bases are a match to TRBD1. The CDR3 sequence is 14 residues long. Losses at the gene ends were 6 bases for V and 5 bases for J; bases not matched to a gene: 13. Germline V CDR1 and CDR2: SQVTM, ANQGSEA. CDR3 sequence: CSVGDRGRFDEQYF. In DNA, the CDR3 is TGCAGCGTCGGGGATAGGGGGCGCTTCGACGAGCAGTACTTC.

This clone was counted a few times. Additional DNA sequences in this sample encode the identical CDR3. V gene TRBV7-9 combines with J gene TRBJ1-1; no firm D call. The CDR3 totals 13 residues. Between the trimmed V and J ends, which lost 5 bases and 1 base, there was a span of 8 bases. Looked up from germline, CDR1 is SEHNR and CDR2 is FQNEAQ (reference sequence). The DNA for the CDR3 is TGTGCCAGCAGCAGGCAGGAGAACACTGAAGCTTTCTTT. Residues: CASSRQENTEAFF.

This clone was seen a single time. This rearrangement joins TRBV28 to TRBJ2-7; 9 bases agree with TRBD2. Germline V gene lookup returns CDR1 MDHEN and CDR2 SYDVKM. The CDR3 is 17 amino acids. The trim removed 4 bases at V and 3 bases at J, leaving 13 bases unmatched. The CDR3 protein is CASSSLRGQRGDYEQYF. The CDR3 DNA is TGTGCCAGCAGTTCCCTCCGGGGCCAGCGGGGGGACTACGAGCAGTACTTC. The full variable domain, its missing parts supplied by reference TRBV28 and TRBJ2-7, is DVKVTQSSRYLVKRTGEKVFLECVQDMDHENMFWYRQDPGLGLRLIYFSYDVKMKEKGDIPEGYSVSREKKERFSLILESASTNQTSMYLCASSSLRGQRGDYEQYFGPGTRLTVT.